Listed below are T cell receptor beta chains from one sample, sequenced in a study of blood T cell repertoires in COVID-19. Data came from immunoSEQ multiplex PCR; TCRdb stores just in-frame clones and leaves some out. The sample lists about 24,000 clones, roughly 91% seen once, with 27% in the top ten. Sequencing was carried out using peripheral blood. The receptors stem from a man in his 70s with COVID-19, enrolled during active disease. Each CDR3 is given with its conserved first and last residue. The D gene is left open where the match is weak. Size is omitted from some rows. Given values are once, few, many or a class for expanded clones.

d_gene | abundance | j_gene | v_gene | CDR3nt | CDR3aa
. | . | TRBJ1-3 | TRBV12-3/TRBV12-4 | TGTGCCAGCAGGACAAACTCTGGAAACACCATATATTTT | CASRTNSGNTIYF
. | . | TRBJ2-2 | TRBV3-1/TRBV3-2 | TGTGCCAGCATGGACACGAACACCGGGGAGCTGTTTTTT | CASMDTNTGELFF
TRBD1 | . | TRBJ1-1 | TRBV7-2 | TGTGCCAGCAGCTTATTGGAAGGACAGGGGGCTTTCTTT | CASSLLEGQGAFF
TRBD1 | . | TRBJ1-1 | TRBV18 | TGTGCCAGCTCACCGGGGACAGGGCTTAACACTGAAGCTTTCTTT | CASSPGTGLNTEAFF
TRBD2 | . | TRBJ2-1 | TRBV4-1 | TGCGCCAGCAGCCAAGATCCTAGCGGTAATGAGCAGTTCTTC | CASSQDPSGNEQFF
TRBD2 | . | TRBJ2-7 | TRBV11-2 | TGTGCCAGCAGCTTGGGACTAGCGGGAGTCGGGTACGAGCAGTACTTC | CASSLGLAGVGYEQYF
TRBD2 | . | TRBJ2-5 | TRBV18 | TGTGCCAGCTCACCACAGCGGGGGGAGACCCAGTACTTC | CASSPQRGETQYF
TRBD1 | . | TRBJ1-5 | TRBV19 | TGTGCCAGTAGTACCCCCCCAGGGGGTCAGCCCCAGCATTTT | CASSTPPGGQPQHF
TRBD1 | . | TRBJ1-4 | TRBV19 | TGTGCCAGTAGTGCCCGGACAGGGGGCGGTGAAAAACTGTTTTTT | CASSARTGGGEKLFF
. | . | TRBJ1-6 | TRBV5-6 | TGTGCCAGCAGCCTCGCAGGACAGTGGTTTCGTTCACCCCTCCACTTT | CASSLAGQWFRSPLHF
TRBD1 | . | TRBJ1-2 | TRBV7-2 | TGTGCCAGCAGCCCCGGGACAGGGGCCTCTAACTATGGCTACACCTTC | CASSPGTGASNYGYTF
TRBD1 | large | TRBJ2-2 | TRBV27 | TGTGCCAGCAACCCGGGACAGGGCAGTTCCGGGGAGCTGTTTTTT | CASNPGQGSSGELFF
TRBD2 | . | TRBJ2-3 | TRBV2 | TGTGCCAGCAGTGAAAGACTAGCCTCAGATACGCAGTATTTT | CASSERLASDTQYF
. | . | TRBJ2-1 | TRBV18 | TGTGCCAGCTCACCACCTCACGGGAATGAGCAGTTCTTC | CASSPPHGNEQFF
TRBD1 | . | TRBJ2-7 | TRBV12-5 | TGTGCTAGTGGTTTGGCACGACCGGGACAGGCGTACGAGCAGTACTTC | CASGLARPGQAYEQYF
. | . | TRBJ1-1 | TRBV11-2 | TGTGCCATTCCTAAGGTTGGGGGCCGGGAGGGGACTGAAGCTTTCTTT | CAIPKVGGREGTEAFF
. | few | TRBJ2-2 | TRBV29-1 | TGCAGCGTCCGGACTCACTGGGGCACCGGGGAGCTGTTTTTT | CSVRTHWGTGELFF
TRBD1 | . | TRBJ2-7 | TRBV7-2 | TGTGCCAGCAGCAGGGACAGAACTAGTTACGAGCAGTACTTC | CASSRDRTSYEQYF
. | . | TRBJ2-3 | TRBV7-9 | TGTGCCAGCAGCGCCCCTTCCCGGGATACGCAGTATTTT | CASSAPSRDTQYF
. | . | TRBJ2-5 | TRBV18 | TGTGCCAGCTCAAGCAGTGGACAAACGGAGACCCAGTACTTC | CASSSSGQTETQYF
. | . | TRBJ1-1 | TRBV5-4 | TGTGCCAGCAGCCTCCAGACCGGGAGGGTCCCTGAAGCTTTCTTT | CASSLQTGRVPEAFF
. | . | TRBJ2-1 | TRBV7-9 | TGTGCCAGCAGCCATCAAGAGTACAATGAGCAGTTCTTC | CASSHQEYNEQFF
. | . | TRBJ2-1 | TRBV18 | TGTGCCAGCTCTCTTCGCTACAATGAGCAGTTCTTC | CASSLRYNEQFF
. | . | TRBJ2-1 | TRBV7-8 | TGTGCCAGCAGCAACGCAGTGAGGTCGGGTGAGCAGTTCTTC | CASSNAVRSGEQFF
. | few | TRBJ1-1 | TRBV6-5 | TGTGCCAGCAGTTTAACCGAGGACACTGAAGCTTTCTTT | CASSLTEDTEAFF
. | . | TRBJ1-2 | TRBV4-2 | TGTGCCAGCAGCCAAGATTCCGGTCGGACAACAAGGGGCTACACCTTC | CASSQDSGRTTRGYTF
TRBD1 | . | TRBJ1-2 | TRBV5-4 | TGTGCCAGCAGCTCCACGGGACAGGTTGTAGGTGGCTACACCTTC | CASSSTGQVVGGYTF
TRBD1 | . | TRBJ1-5 | TRBV19 | TGTGCCAGTAGTATAGGTTGGGACAGTAGCAATCAGCCCCAGCATTTT | CASSIGWDSSNQPQHF
. | . | TRBJ2-7 | TRBV6-1 | TGTGCCAGCAGTGAATTGCGGACCTACGAGCAGTACTTC | CASSELRTYEQYF
. | . | TRBJ1-5 | TRBV6-6 | TGTGCCAGCAGTTACTCGGGCAGGGGCAATCAGCCCCAGCATTTT | CASSYSGRGNQPQHF
. | . | TRBJ1-2 | TRBV7-9 | TGTGCCAGCAGTCCCGGGACCAGTCAGTGGGGGGACTATGGCTACACCTTC | CASSPGTSQWGDYGYTF
. | . | TRBJ2-3 | TRBV5-1 | TGCGCCAGCAGCTTCGGCCAGGGGCTTACAGATACGCAGTATTTT | CASSFGQGLTDTQYF
. | . | TRBJ1-1 | TRBV12-3/TRBV12-4 | TGTGCCAGCAGTCTTGACAGGCAAGCTTTCTTT | CASSLDRQAFF
. | . | TRBJ2-7 | TRBV18 | TGTGCCAGCTCACCACCGGGGACTCTCTCCTACGAGCAGTACTTC | CASSPPGTLSYEQYF
TRBD1 | . | TRBJ1-3 | TRBV10-3 | TGTGCCATCAGTGCGGACAGGGGGGGAAACACCATATATTTT | CAISADRGGNTIYF
. | . | TRBJ2-2 | TRBV27 | TGTGCCAGCAGTTTGAGGAGACAGTTATACACCGGGGAGCTGTTTTTT | CASSLRRQLYTGELFF
. | . | TRBJ2-2 | TRBV19 | TGTGCCAGTAGACGCCAGGGAAGCACCGGGGAGCTGTTTTTT | CASRRQGSTGELFF
. | few | TRBJ2-3 | TRBV5-4 | TGTGCCAGCAGCCCGACTAGTTCAGATACGCAGTATTTT | CASSPTSSDTQYF
TRBD1 | . | TRBJ1-2 | TRBV7-9 | TGTGCCAGCAGCTTCGGGACAGGGGGGAACTATGGCTACACCTTC | CASSFGTGGNYGYTF
. | . | TRBJ2-2 | TRBV12-5 | TGTGCTAGTGGTTTGGTAGTCGGAGCCGGGGAGCTGTTTTTT | CASGLVVGAGELFF
TRBD1 | . | TRBJ1-1 | TRBV5-4 | TGTGCCAGCAGCTATATACAGGGGGAAGCTTTCTTT | CASSYIQGEAFF